Presented here are 10 T cell receptor beta chains from one specimen sequenced in a study of cytomegalovirus exposure and HLA in healthy donors. With 60 Vbeta and 13 Jbeta primers, the PCR was carried out. Some clones are missing from TCRdb's copy, which holds only in-frame ones; the method was immunoSEQ multiplex PCR. The data hold around 170,000 clones, with more than 75% observed a single time. Sequenced material: PBMCs. The receptors were gathered from a woman aged 50 to 60 in good health and CMV-seropositive.

This clone occurred once. The chain combines TRBV9 with TRBJ1-1; tentative D call: TRBD1 (6 bases). Trimming left V 0 bases short and J 10 bases short, with 10 bases between. CDR1 is SGDLS, CDR2 YYNGEE, per germline. The CDR3 contains 12 residues. The CDR3 region has the DNA TGTGCCAGCAGCGTAGAGCAGGGGCGAGCTTTCTTT. Its translation: CASSVEQGRAFF.

The count of this clone is one. The chain joins TRBV4-2 to TRBJ2-7; 9 bases are a match to TRBD2. CDR3 size: 15 residues. The germline CDR1 and CDR2 sequences are LGHNA and YNFKEQ. The V and J ends lost 4 bases and 3 bases, in that order; junction bases with no gene match: 7. CDR3 DNA sequence: TGTGCCAGCAGCCCCGGACTAGCGAATAACTACGAGCAGTACTTC. This translates into CASSPGLANNYEQYF.

J is TRBJ1-6 and V is TRBV30; tentatively, D is TRBD1 (6 bases). Trimming removed 2 bases from V and 9 bases from J, with 17 bases in between. The CDR3 contains 15 residues. From germline, CDR1 is GTSNPN and CDR2 SVGIG (reference sequence). The CDR3 DNA sequence: TGTGCCTGGAGTTATTCTGGGACACAAGGTTCACCCCTCCACTTT. Encoded protein: CAWSYSGTQGSPLHF.

The chain has TRBV10-3 and TRBJ2-7; 11 nucleotides line up with TRBD1. The CDR3 is made up of 15 amino acids. Germline CDR1 and CDR2: ENHRY and SYGVKD. The junction had 16 bases not matched to a gene; V was cut back by 11 bases and J by 7 bases. The DNA of the CDR3 is TGTGCCTCGAGCTCCGCCGGGACAGGGGGGGATGAGCAGTACTTC. It specifies CASSSAGTGGDEQYF.

The genes are TRBV14 and TRBJ2-5, with D possibly being TRBD1 (5 bases). There are 13 residues in the CDR3. The germline V and J ends were trimmed by 1 base and 7 bases, with 10 bases remaining between them. Germline loops: CDR1 SGHDN, CDR2 FVKESK. DNA of the CDR3: TGTGCCAGCAGCCAAGGACAGAGAAGGACCCAGTACTTC. This translates into CASSQGQRRTQYF.

The chain combines TRBV28 with TRBJ1-2; D not certain. This CDR3 has 14 residues. Trimming removed 2 bases at V and 2 bases at J, with 9 bases between. CDR1 and CDR2 from the germline V gene are MDHEN and SYDVKM. Here the CDR3 DNA reads TGTGCCAGCAGTTTAGTCCAAATGAACTATGGCTACACCTTC. Its translation: CASSLVQMNYGYTF.

The V gene is TRBV5-6, the J gene TRBJ2-5; D is possibly TRBD1 (6 bases). This CDR3 contains 16 residues. Germline lookup yields CDR1 SGHDT and CDR2 YYEEEE. Trimming pared 3 bases from V and 2 bases from J, leaving 17 bases between. CDR3 nucleotides: TGTGCCAGCAGCTGGACGACAGGACCTGATCAAGAGACCCAGTACTTC. It translates to CASSWTTGPDQETQYF.

The chain couples TRBV28 to TRBJ2-3; 10 nucleotides agree with TRBD2. Germline V gene sequence: CDR1 MDHEN, CDR2 SYDVKM. This CDR3 has 16 residues. V shed 4 bases, J shed 1 base, and the junction held 5 bases outside the gene matches. CDR3 residues: CASSSSSGGRTDTQYF. For the CDR3, the DNA is TGTGCCAGCAGTTCCTCTAGCGGGGGCCGCACAGATACGCAGTATTTT.

This clone came up a few times. The rearrangement joins TRBV5-1 to TRBJ1-1; the D is unclear. V was clipped by 0 bases and J by 3 bases, with 3 bases between them. Germline CDR1 and CDR2: SGHRS and YFSETQ. The CDR3 contains 12 residues. The DNA for the CDR3 is TGCGCCAGCAGCTTGGGGCACACTGAAGCTTTCTTT. It specifies CASSLGHTEAFF.

This chain connects TRBV15 to TRBJ1-2; 7 bases agree with TRBD1. Per the germline V gene, CDR1 is LNHNV and CDR2 is YYDKDF (reference sequence). The V segment lost 2 bases and the J segment 4 bases; nucleotides outside the gene matches: 16. This CDR3 has 18 residues. CDR3 coding DNA: TGTGCCACCAGCAGACCTAGTACAGGGGAACCTTTGGGCTATGGCTACACCTTC. This encodes CATSRPSTGEPLGYGYTF.